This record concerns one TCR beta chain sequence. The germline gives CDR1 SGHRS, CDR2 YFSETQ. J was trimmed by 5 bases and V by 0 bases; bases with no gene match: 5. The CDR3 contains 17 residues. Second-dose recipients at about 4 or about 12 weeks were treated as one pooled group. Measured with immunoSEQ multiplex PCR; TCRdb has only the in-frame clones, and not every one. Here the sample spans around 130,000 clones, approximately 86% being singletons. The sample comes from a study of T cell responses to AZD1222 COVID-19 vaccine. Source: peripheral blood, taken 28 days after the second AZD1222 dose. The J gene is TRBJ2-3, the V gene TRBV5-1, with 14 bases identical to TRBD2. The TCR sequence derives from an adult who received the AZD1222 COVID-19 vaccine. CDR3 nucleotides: TGCGCCAGCAGCTTGGCTCTGACTAGCGGGGGGGAAGATACGCAGTATTTT. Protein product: CASSLALTSGGEDTQYF.